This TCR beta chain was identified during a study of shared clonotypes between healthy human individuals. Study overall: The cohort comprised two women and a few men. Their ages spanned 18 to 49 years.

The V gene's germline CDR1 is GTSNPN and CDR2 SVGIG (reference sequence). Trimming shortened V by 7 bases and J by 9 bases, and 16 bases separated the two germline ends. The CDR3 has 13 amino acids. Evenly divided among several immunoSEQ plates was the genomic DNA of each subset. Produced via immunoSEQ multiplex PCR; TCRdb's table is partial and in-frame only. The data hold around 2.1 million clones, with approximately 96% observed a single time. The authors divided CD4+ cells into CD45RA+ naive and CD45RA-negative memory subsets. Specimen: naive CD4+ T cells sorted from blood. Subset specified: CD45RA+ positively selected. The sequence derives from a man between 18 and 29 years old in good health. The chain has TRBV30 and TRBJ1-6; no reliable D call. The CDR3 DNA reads TGTGCCTTGGAGGACTTTCTGGGTTCACCCCTCCACTTT. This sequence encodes CALEDFLGSPLHF.